The source of this T cell receptor beta chain is a study of cytomegalovirus exposure and HLA in healthy donors listed by TCRdb under 2017. At the level of the whole study: The 666 repertoires of the first cohort and the 95 to 150 validation repertoires were produced on the same platform, according to a later analysis. The study aimed to test whether signatures of past pathogen exposure could be identified by cataloging public T cell receptors. In addition to the first cohort of 650 to 800 subjects, a separate validation cohort of approximately 110 different subjects was used. To predict cytomegalovirus infection status, the study combined high-throughput TCR immunosequencing, statistical association of individual TCRs with disease status, and machine learning. General conclusions and limits of the study: In vitro tests confirmed that a few of the cytomegalovirus-associated TCR beta chains recognize cytomegalovirus antigens. The authors suggested that the approach could potentially be extended to other disease states and immunological phenotypes. Most TCR sequences were seen in very few donors, while some public TCRs were found in many individuals. The study listed 164 TCR beta chains as associated with cytomegalovirus. The validation cohort had no HLA typing available for a later analysis, so co-occurrence within that cohort was assessed over all 120 or so repertoires. The classifier was reported to diagnose cytomegalovirus status with high specificity and sensitivity in both the original cohort and the validation cohort. A later analysis found that TCRs clustered in the first cohort also tended to co-occur in the 95 to 150 validation repertoires, with approximately 95% of cluster scores above 0.

Separate from the approximately 700-subject first cohort, the validation cohort of over 90 subjects was the group to which the donors belonged. Points on this clone: Its antigen has not been determined. There are no base qualities to consult, and no much larger clone falls within one base.

The junction shows trimming of 2 bases on V and 3 bases on J, and the gene matches do not reach 4 bases of it. The CDR3 measures 15 amino acids from cysteine to phenylalanine. Only the CDR3 part of the read is kept: 45 bases, read in frame from the first base. CDR1 and CDR2 are read off the germline V gene as MNHNS and SASEGT. The protocol used for the library was the immunoSEQ multiplex PCR assay. The study's processing was this. A statistical classification framework was built to diagnose cytomegalovirus status from the catalog of TCR beta chain sequences. TCRdb took this table from immuneACCESS and kept in-frame rearrangements with V and J called. Such tables lack part of the clones; where checked against another copy, unresolved V genes explain under half of the gap, and the rest is unexplained. V, J and clone size reflect that table, while D and trimming were determined from the DNA. Here the sample has about 49,000 clones; roughly 93% occur a single time. The top ten hold 1.4% to 1.5% of the sample.

Sequencing was performed on PBMCs. The TCR originated in a young man in good health and CMV-seronegative. The chain is encoded by TRBV6-1 joined to TRBJ1-3; the central 7 bases match TRBD1. The sequence in DNA is TGTGCCAGCAGTGAACGGCAGGGGGATGGAAACACCATATATTTT. Translation gives CASSERQGDGNTIYF.